Listed here are 25 T cell receptor beta chains from one sample, sequenced in a study of tumor-infiltrating lymphocytes in primary liver carcinoma (dated by TCRdb to 2016 to 2017). Total RNA and DNA were co-extracted from about 19-30 mg of bulk tissue with the AllPrep DNA/RNA mini kit, without cell sorting. Reads for this sample came from an Illumina HiSeq 2500. TCRbeta-specific cDNA was reverse-transcribed from around 500 ng total RNA using a constant-region primer and ProtoScript II reverse transcriptase. The TCRbeta libraries were prepared through three rounds of nested multiplex PCR following a slightly modified ARM-PCR procedure. Multiplex TRBV1-TRBV30 forward primers and a Cbeta reverse primer were used in the first two PCR rounds, each of which was run for around 10 cycles. Through fastp at Q25 and MiXCR, TCRdb rebuilt clones from the public reads, retaining in-frame beta chains. Each entry merges the rows of one CDR3 protein and shows their most common DNA and genes. The sample table records about 100,000 distinct CDR3 sequences; around two thirds of these occur just once. The ten most abundant clones make up 9.5% to 15% of the sample.

The specimen sequenced was liver tumor tissue from sampling region 2. The cell subset or site label of this sample denotes: tumor region T2, inferior pole. The receptors were sampled from a woman aged 60-75 years with primary liver carcinoma and hepatitis B virus infection.

For this clonotype: Germline and junction disagree at one end, which may indicate a read error. The rearrangement links TRBV11-3 to TRBJ2-3; 7 nucleotides agree with TRBD2. This CDR3 comprises 14 residues. Germline CDR1 SGHNT, CDR2 YENEEA. CDR3 loop: CASSFRTSTDTHYF. The DNA of the CDR3 is TGTGCCAGCAGCTTCAGGACTAGTACGGATACGCATTATTTT.

J is TRBJ2-1 and V is TRBV2; TRBD2 matches 9 bases. After removal of 9 bases from V and 7 bases from J, the junction contained 10 bases not matched to a gene. The CDR3 is 14 amino acids. Germline lookup yields CDR1 SNHLY and CDR2 FYNNEI. CDR3 nucleotide sequence: TGTGCCAGAGGGGGACTAGCTCGAAATAATGAGCAGTTCTTC. This translates into CARGGLARNNEQFF.

A word on this clonotype: Germline is not matched at one junction end, which may reflect a read error. The rearrangement joins TRBV11-2 to TRBJ2-3; D is uncertain. The V gene's germline CDR1 is SGHAT and CDR2 FQNNGV. This CDR3 spans 13 amino acids. This CDR3 reads CASSSRPTDTQYF. For the CDR3, the DNA is TGTGCCAGTAGCTCAAGACCAACAGATACACAGTATTTT.

Turning to this clonotype: The junction departs from germline at one end; a sequencing error may be responsible. The chain links TRBV4-2 to TRBJ1-6; maybe TRBD1 (5 bases). Looked up from germline, CDR1 is LGHNA and CDR2 is YNFKEQ. The CDR3 totals 15 residues. CDR3 sequence reads: CASGDAGRHNTPLHF. In DNA form, the CDR3 reads TGTGCTAGCGGGGATGCAGGGAGACATAATACACCCCTCCACTTC.

With respect to this clonotype: The conserved phenylalanine or tryptophan normally closing the CDR3 is absent here, so this likely arose from a read error. This chain joins TRBV11-2 and TRBJ2-2; D uncertain. The CDR3 is 15 residues long. Looked up from germline, CDR1 is SGHAT and CDR2 is FQNNGV. Trimming shortened V by 6 bases and J by 5 bases, and 16 bases separated the two germline ends. The CDR3, as DNA: TGTGCCAGCAGTCCCCCGCAAGGACCGACCGGGGAGCTGTTTTTA. Protein: CASSPPQGPTGELFL.

A word on this clonotype: At one end, the junction sequence differs from germline, possibly due to a read error. The rearrangement links TRBV7-9 to TRBJ1-2; the match to TRBD1 covers 7 bases. Germline loops: CDR1 SEHNR, CDR2 FQNEAQ (reference sequence). This CDR3 has 15 residues. CDR3 in DNA: TGTGCCAGCAGCCCCAGAGGGGGCAAGAACTATGGCTACACGTTC. Translation gives CASSPRGGKNYGYTF.

A remark on this clonotype: A much larger clone lies one base from this, so it may be a read error. The rearrangement links TRBV5-1 to TRBJ2-3; 7 bases fit TRBD1. Germline V gene data show CDR1 as SGHRS and CDR2 as YFSETQ. The CDR3 spans 16 residues. The DNA of the CDR3 is TGCGTCAGCAGCTTGGCGGATACAGGGGTTACAGATACGCAGTATTTT. This gives the protein CVSSLADTGVTDTQYF.

Regarding this clonotype: Because the CDR3 is missing its conserved closing phenylalanine or tryptophan, this is likely a read error. V is TRBV6-1 and J is TRBJ2-7, with 11 positions matching TRBD1. Looked up from germline, CDR1 is MNHNS and CDR2 is SASEGT. CDR3 size: 15 residues. The CDR3 DNA reads as TGTGCCAGCTGTGAATCAAGGACAGGGGGCTTCGAGCAGTACCTC. Protein sequence: CASCESRTGGFEQYL.

A word on this clonotype: Compared with germline, one end of the junction differs, possibly owing to a read error. V is TRBV6-5 and J is TRBJ2-3, with TRBD2 matching 7 bases. The germline V gene encodes CDR1 MNHEY and CDR2 SVGAGI. This CDR3 is 14 amino acids long. The chain's CDR3 is CVSGNAGATDTQYF. The CDR3 DNA sequence: TGCGTCAGCGGTAATGCGGGAGCAACAGATACGCAGTATTTT.

The table lists this clonotype with many counts. The rearrangement links TRBV29-1 to TRBJ2-2; D may be TRBD2 (6 bases). V was trimmed by 4 bases and J by 2 bases, leaving 11 bases between them. The germline gives CDR1 SQVTM, CDR2 ANQGSEA. The CDR3 covers 14 residues. The CDR3 spells CSVGGTDNTGELFF. The CDR3 DNA reads TGCAGCGTTGGGGGGACTGATAACACCGGGGAGCTGTTTTTT.

Notes on this clonotype: A read error is likely, as this CDR3 ends without the conserved phenylalanine or tryptophan. This chain uses TRBV11-1 with TRBJ2-4, with D possibly being TRBD2 (5 bases). This CDR3 contains 13 residues. Germline CDR1 is SGHAT and CDR2 is FQDESV (reference sequence). The CDR3 region is CASSLAWGDIQYL. The CDR3 region has the DNA TGTGCCAGCAGCTTAGCCTGGGGAGACATACAGTACCTC.

On this clonotype itself: Being one base from a much bigger clone, this may be a read error. This chain joins TRBV28 and TRBJ2-5; D perhaps matches TRBD1 (6 bases). Germline V gene data show CDR1 as MDHEN and CDR2 as SYDVKM. This CDR3 is 15 amino acids long. Written as DNA, the CDR3 is TGTGCCAGCAGCCCATCAACAGGGCAGCAAGATACCCAGTACTTC. It translates to CASSPSTGQQDTQYF.

In this sample, this clonotype turned up once. The chain recombines TRBV28 with TRBJ2-3; D ambiguous. V shed 6 bases and J shed 4 bases, with 17 bases lying between them. Per germline, CDR1 MDHEN and CDR2 SYDVKM. This CDR3 spans 15 amino acids. CDR3 sequence: CASSVPDRGADTQYF. CDR3 DNA: TGTGCCAGCAGCGTACCGGACCGCGGCGCAGATACGCAGTATTTT.

Remarks on this clonotype: Since a much larger clone is just one base distant, this may be a read error. The chain uses TRBV29-1 and TRBJ1-2, with TRBD1 as a possible D gene (5 bases). Germline-derived CDR1 and CDR2 are SQVTM and ANQGSEA. CDR3 length: 12 amino acids. Here the CDR3 reads CTASRDTCGYTF. CDR3 DNA sequence: TGCACCGCGTCCAGGGATACCTGTGGCTACACCTTC.

Comments on this clonotype: A junction boundary mismatches the germline segment, possibly from a read error. The V and J genes are TRBV11-2 and TRBJ2-1; 7 bases match TRBD2. The germline gives CDR1 SGHAT, CDR2 FQNNGV. The CDR3 sequence is 16 residues long. CDR3 amino acids: CTSSPRQAGTYSEQFF. The CDR3 nucleotides read TGTACCAGCAGCCCCCGACAAGCGGGAACCTACAGTGAGCAGTTCTTC.

Concerning this clonotype itself: Given a much more abundant clone one base away, this may be a read error. The J gene is TRBJ1-4, the V gene TRBV28; D is possibly TRBD1 (5 bases). Germline V gene data show CDR1 as MDHEN and CDR2 as SYDVKM. This CDR3 is built from 13 residues. V lost 3 bases, J lost 10 bases, and 12 bases lay in between. CDR3 sequence reads: CASSFRTLAKLFF. Here the CDR3 DNA reads TGTGCCAGCAGTTTCAGGACACTTGCAAAACTGTTTTTT.

The genes are TRBV11-2 and TRBJ2-6; D assignment may be TRBD1 or TRBD2 (5 bases each). The CDR3 loop spans 15 amino acids. The ends were cut back, 7 bases at V and 17 bases at J, with 27 bases in the middle. In germline, CDR1 is SGHAT, CDR2 FQNNGV. The CDR3 DNA follows: TGTGCCAGCAACCTTCAGGGCGCCGGGGCCAACGCCATGACTTTC. It yields the protein CASNLQGAGANAMTF.

At least ten counts were recorded for this clonotype. The rearrangement joins TRBV29-1 to TRBJ1-1; D unclear. The germline gives CDR1 SQVTM, CDR2 ANQGSEA. The CDR3 length is 11 residues. V shed 4 bases and J shed 8 bases, with 11 bases lying between them. The CDR3 nucleotides are TGCAGCGTTGCTGACGGGCGAGAAGCTTTCTTT. Translating gives CSVADGREAFF.

There are many counts of this clonotype. J is TRBJ2-4 and V is TRBV14; D may be TRBD1 (6 bases). Germline CDR1 reads SGHDN; CDR2 reads FVKESK. The V end was cut by 4 bases, the J end by 5 bases, with 12 bases between. This CDR3 contains 14 residues. The DNA of the CDR3 is TGTGCCAGCAGCCTCCCAGGGGTACAAAACATTCAGTACTTC. It specifies CASSLPGVQNIQYF. The full variable domain, completed using reference TRBV14 and TRBJ2-4, is EAGVTQFPSHSVIEKGQTVTLRCDPISGHDNLYWYRRVMGKEIKFLLHFVKESKQDESGMPNNRFLAERTGGTYSTLKVQPAELEDSGVYFCASSLPGVQNIQYFGAGTRLSVL.

This clonotype was counted a few times. The genes are TRBV21-1 and TRBJ2-7; no DNA check was done on the table's D call, TRBD2. TRBV21-1 represents a pseudogene. The CDR3 is 16 amino acids. The CDR3 here is CASSKDAARLGYEQYF. The CDR3 DNA reads as TGTGCCAGCAGCAAAGACGCCGCCCGACTAGGGTACGAGCAGTACTTC.

This clonotype was found once. Being one base from a much bigger clone, this may be a read error. This chain links TRBV28 with TRBJ2-3; TRBD1 matches 9 bases. CDR3 size: 16 residues. Looked up from germline, CDR1 is MDHEN and CDR2 is SYDVKM. Written as DNA, the CDR3 is TGTGCCAGCAGTTTGGCGGGACAGGGCCGCACAGATACGCGGTATTTT. This gives the protein CASSLAGQGRTDTRYF.

The chain employs TRBV11-2 and TRBJ2-3; the D call may be TRBD1 or TRBD2 (5 bases each). The germline gives CDR1 SGHAT, CDR2 FQNNGV. The germline V and J ends were trimmed by 1 base and 2 bases, with 7 bases remaining between them. This CDR3 has 14 residues. This chain's CDR3 is CASSLAGPTDTQYF. The CDR3 DNA sequence: TGTGCCAGCAGCTTAGCGGGGCCCACAGATACGCAGTATTTT.

This clonotype was picked up a small number of times. Its ends do not fully match the called genes, so a read error is possible. The V call is TRBV4-1, the J call TRBJ2-5, with D perhaps matching TRBD2 (6 bases). CDR1 and CDR2 from the germline V gene are MGHRA and YSYEKL. CDR3 size: 15 residues. The CDR3 spells CASSPETSGSEAQYF. CDR3 in DNA: TGCGCCAGCAGCCCAGAGACTAGTGGATCAGAGGCCCAGTACTTC.

On this clonotype: It may be a read error: a sequence one base away is much more abundant. The chain uses TRBV28 and TRBJ1-1; D might be TRBD1 (5 bases). Germline CDR1 and CDR2: MDHEN and SYDVKM. The CDR3 length is 13 residues. The CDR3 sequence is CSSSWGGVTEAFF. CDR3 coding DNA: TGTTCCAGCAGTTGGGGAGGGGTCACTGAAGCTTTCTTT. The full variable domain, rest sourced from reference TRBV28 and TRBJ1-1, is DVKVTQSSRYLVKRTGEKVFLECVQDMDHENMFWYRQDPGLGLRLIYFSYDVKMKEKGDIPEGYSVSREKKERFSLILESASTNQTSMYLCSSSWGGVTEAFFGQGTRLTVV.

This clonotype was detected many times. The genes are TRBV4-2 and TRBJ2-1; 7 nucleotides line up with TRBD1. Germline V lookup: CDR1 LGHNA, CDR2 YNFKEQ. The CDR3 extends over 17 amino acids. V lost 7 bases to trimming and J lost 1 base; unmatched junction nucleotides: 13. The CDR3 is CASTREDRMGSYNEQFF. CDR3 in DNA: TGTGCCAGCACCAGAGAGGACAGGATGGGTTCCTACAATGAGCAGTTCTTC.